The 26 T cell receptor beta chains below were found in one sample sequenced in a study of monozygotic twins with inflammatory bowel disease. No DNA is given; TCRdb re-called the 5' RACE reads and lists each CDR3 protein once. Its clone listing holds around 220,000 distinct CDR3 sequences. Sequenced sample: blood. These receptors were obtained from a human donor with ulcerative colitis or Crohn's disease, or a healthy co-twin of an affected twin (not recorded which).

The rearrangement joins TRBV18 to TRBJ1-1; without DNA, the TCRdb call of TRBD1 cannot be checked. Germline lookup yields CDR1 KGHSH and CDR2 LQKENI. The CDR3 sequence is 15 residues long. The CDR3: CASYAARGSNTEAFF.

The V gene is TRBV4-1, the J gene TRBJ1-2; TCRdb designates TRBD1, a call that cannot be tested without DNA. Per the germline V gene, CDR1 is MGHRA and CDR2 is YSYEKL. The CDR3 has 15 residues. The CDR3 loop reads CASSPPERVNYAYTF.

The chain carries TRBV5-6 and TRBJ2-3; with no DNA, the TCRdb D assignment of TRBD1 cannot be verified. Germline CDR1 is SGHDT and CDR2 is YYEEEE. This CDR3 region has 17 residues. The chain's CDR3 is CASSLWAQRGRTDTQYF.

This chain links TRBV7-8 with TRBJ2-5. From germline, CDR1 is SGHVS and CDR2 FQNEAQ. CDR3 size: 14 residues. Here the CDR3 reads CASSLLGIRETQYF.

The chain couples TRBV20-1 to TRBJ2-1; TCRdb designates TRBD1, a call that cannot be tested without DNA. The CDR3 has 13 residues. CDR1 and CDR2 (germline): DFQATT, SNEGSKA (reference sequence). Here the CDR3 reads CSAFRGFYNEQFF.

This chain uses TRBV15 with TRBJ1-4; TCRdb outputs TRBD1, but without DNA this stays unchecked. The CDR3 is made up of 16 amino acids. Germline CDR1 and CDR2: LNHNV and YYDKDF (reference sequence). This CDR3 reads CATSRGTGVANEKLFF.

The chain carries TRBV18 and TRBJ1-3. The CDR3 spans 15 residues. Germline V gene sequence: CDR1 KGHSH, CDR2 LQKENI. The CDR3 sequence: CASSPRQDSGNTIYF.

The genes are TRBV6-5 and TRBJ2-5; TCRdb calls TRBD1, which cannot be checked without DNA. Germline values: CDR1 MNHEY, CDR2 SVGAGI. CDR3 length: 18 residues. The CDR3 here is CASSYSNRQGLRGETQYF.

The chain uses TRBV4-2 and TRBJ2-3; TCRdb's assignment of TRBD2 cannot be checked, as there is no DNA. Germline CDR1 reads LGHNA; CDR2 reads YNFKEQ. The CDR3 length is 16 residues. CDR3: CASSPSGGDSADTQYF.

The chain employs TRBV10-3 and TRBJ2-1; the D call from TCRdb, TRBD2, cannot be confirmed without DNA. This CDR3 is 17 amino acids long. Germline V lookup: CDR1 ENHRY, CDR2 SYGVKD. The CDR3 sequence: CATTTHIRSGFYNEQFF.

The chain is built from TRBV27 and TRBJ1-1. CDR3 length: 15 amino acids. Germline V gene sequence: CDR1 MNHEY, CDR2 SMNVEV (reference sequence). CDR3 region: CASSLSLRMNTDAFF.

The rearrangement uses TRBV11-1 and TRBJ2-1; TCRdb proposes TRBD1, but this gene call is untestable without DNA. The CDR3 is 18 residues long. The germline gives CDR1 SGHAT, CDR2 FQDESV (reference sequence). The CDR3 here is CASSPLPGIQKSYNEQFF.

The J gene is TRBJ2-2, the V gene TRBV5-1; absent DNA, TCRdb's TRBD2 call cannot be checked. The CDR3 contains 14 residues. The germline gives CDR1 SGHRS, CDR2 YFSETQ. CDR3 sequence: CASRSGAGSGELFF.

The genes are TRBV19 and TRBJ2-1; TCRdb selects TRBD2, and the lack of DNA leaves this call unchecked. The CDR3 has 15 residues. Germline CDR1 and CDR2: LNHDA and SQIVND (reference sequence). The CDR3 is CASSMGRLAGGEQFF. Based on the CDR3 plus reference TRBV19 and TRBJ2-1, the full variable domain is DGGITQSPKYLFRKEGQNVTLSCEQNLNHDAMYWYRQDPGQGLRLIYYSQIVNDFQKGDIAEGYSVSREKKESFPLTVTSAQKNPTAFYLCASSMGRLAGGEQFFGPGTRLTVL.

The gene calls are TRBV7-9 and TRBJ2-5; absent DNA, TCRdb's TRBD1 call cannot be checked. This CDR3 spans 16 amino acids. Per germline, CDR1 SEHNR and CDR2 FQNEAQ (reference sequence). The chain's CDR3 is CASSDRQTGVQETQYF.

This chain connects TRBV29-1 to TRBJ2-5; the TCRdb D gene call, TRBD2, has no DNA to confirm it. The CDR3 is made up of 14 amino acids. Germline V gives CDR1 SQVTM, CDR2 ANQGSEA. CDR3 protein: CSVVPSGLQETQYF. The full variable domain, rest sourced from reference TRBV29-1 and TRBJ2-5, is SAVISQKPSRDICQRGTSLTIQCQVDSQVTMMFWYRQQPGQSLTLIATANQGSEATYESGFVIDKFPISRPNLTFSTLTVSNMSPEDSSIYLCSVVPSGLQETQYFGPGTRLLVL.

The chain combines TRBV20-1 with TRBJ2-1; the TRBD2 assignment by TCRdb is unverifiable without DNA. Per germline, CDR1 DFQATT and CDR2 SNEGSKA (reference sequence). This CDR3 contains 15 residues. The CDR3 loop is CSAAGGVNSYNEQFF.

This chain uses TRBV6-2 or TRBV6-3 with TRBJ2-3; TCRdb's D call, TRBD2, is unchecked because there is no DNA. CDR1 MNHEY and CDR2 SVGEGT come from the germline V gene. The CDR3 runs to 16 residues. The CDR3: CASSHSEREDVDTQYF.

The V call is TRBV20-1, the J call TRBJ2-1; as DNA is missing, the TRBD2 call by TCRdb cannot be tested. Germline V gene sequence: CDR1 DFQATT, CDR2 SNEGSKA (reference sequence). The CDR3 runs 17 residues. This chain's CDR3 is CSARDPAAGGPGNEQFF.

J is TRBJ1-1 and V is TRBV4-3; TCRdb gives TRBD1 as the D gene, but with no DNA this cannot be confirmed. The CDR3 loop spans 19 amino acids. Germline values: CDR1 LGHNA, CDR2 YSLEER. CDR3 region: CASSQERPALGTLNTEAFF.

The chain combines TRBV19 with TRBJ2-2. The CDR3 length is 12 residues. Looked up from germline, CDR1 is LNHDA and CDR2 is SQIVND (reference sequence). This chain's CDR3 is CASRENTGELFF. Looking up the rest from reference TRBV19 and TRBJ2-2 gives the full variable domain: DGGITQSPKYLFRKEGQNVTLSCEQNLNHDAMYWYRQDPGQGLRLIYYSQIVNDFQKGDIAEGYSVSREKKESFPLTVTSAQKNPTAFYLCASRENTGELFFGEGSRLTVL.

The chain employs TRBV5-1 and TRBJ1-4; TCRdb outputs TRBD1, but without DNA this stays unchecked. Per the germline V gene, CDR1 is SGHRS and CDR2 is YFSETQ. The length of the CDR3 is 14 residues. The chain's CDR3 is CASSLVAGAEKLFF.

The J gene is TRBJ2-1, the V gene TRBV27; TCRdb names TRBD2, which stays unverified in the absence of DNA. Per germline, CDR1 MNHEY and CDR2 SMNVEV (reference sequence). The CDR3 totals 19 residues. This chain's CDR3 is CASSFGTSGIRGSYNEQFF.

This chain uses TRBV20-1 with TRBJ2-7; TCRdb's assignment of TRBD1 cannot be checked, as there is no DNA. The CDR3 has 16 amino acids. Looked up from germline, CDR1 is DFQATT and CDR2 is SNEGSKA (reference sequence). CDR3 residues: CSASKLRWDGTYEQYF.

The chain is built from TRBV30 and TRBJ2-2; the TCRdb D gene call, TRBD1, has no DNA to confirm it. Germline lookup yields CDR1 GTSNPN and CDR2 SVGIG (reference sequence). CDR3 length equals 13 residues. The CDR3 spells CAWRSQGTGELFF.

The chain is built from TRBV5-1 and TRBJ2-7; TCRdb's D gene call, TRBD2, goes unchecked for lack of DNA. CDR1 and CDR2 (germline): SGHRS, YFSETQ. The CDR3 is made up of 14 amino acids. CDR3 amino acids: CASSWGASSREQYF.